One and the same sample provided the 25 T cell receptor beta chains below, sequenced in a study of cytomegalovirus exposure and HLA in healthy donors. Amplification used 60 Vbeta primers and 13 Jbeta primers. The protocol was immunoSEQ multiplex PCR, while the TCRdb copy is restricted to in-frame clones and leaves out a portion. This sample's table reports about 130,000 clones. Sequencing was performed on PBMCs. Receptors originate from a man between 18 and 29 years old in good health and CMV-seronegative.

The chain joins TRBV4-3 to TRBJ2-1; 8 bases map to TRBD1. Germline V gene data show CDR1 as LGHNA and CDR2 as YSLEER. Losses at the gene ends were 0 bases for V and 6 bases for J; bases not matched to a gene: 7. This CDR3 has 16 amino acids. In DNA, the CDR3 is TGCGCCAGCAGCCAAGATATGCGACAGGGGAGCAATGAGCAGTTCTTC. Residues: CASSQDMRQGSNEQFF.

The V call is TRBV9, the J call TRBJ1-6; possible D gene TRBD1, 5 bases. This CDR3 contains 15 residues. V lost 0 bases and J 8 bases, leaving 12 bases between the germline ends. Germline V gene data show CDR1 as SGDLS and CDR2 as YYNGEE. CDR3 protein: CASSVVSGGDSPLHF. Written as DNA, the CDR3 is TGTGCCAGCAGCGTAGTTAGCGGGGGAGATTCACCCCTCCACTTT.

The chain employs TRBV28 and TRBJ2-7, with D possibly being TRBD2 (5 bases). There are 17 residues in the CDR3. Per germline, CDR1 MDHEN and CDR2 SYDVKM. The V end lost 6 bases, the J end lost 0 bases, and 21 bases lay between the germline ends. The CDR3 spells CASRDIRMDSRSYEQYF. The DNA for the CDR3 is TGTGCCAGCAGAGACATCCGAATGGACTCACGCTCCTACGAGCAGTACTTC.

This sequence joins TRBV6-6 and TRBJ2-7; maybe TRBD1 (6 bases). V lost 5 bases to trimming and J lost 0 bases, with 11 bases between them. The CDR3 consists of 14 residues. Germline V lookup: CDR1 MNHNY, CDR2 SVGAGI (reference sequence). The CDR3 is CASSPRQVSYEQYF. In DNA, the CDR3 is TGTGCCAGCAGTCCCCGACAGGTCTCCTACGAGCAGTACTTC.

About this clone itself: A read error may produce the germline difference seen at one junction end. V gene TRBV11-2 combines with J gene TRBJ1-1; maybe TRBD1 (6 bases). The CDR3 is made up of 14 amino acids. Germline-derived CDR1 and CDR2 are SGHAT and FQNNGV. The CDR3 coding sequence is TGTGCCAGCAGCTTTGGGGGCTTGAAGACTGAAGCTTTCTTT. It codes for CASSFGGLKTEAFF. The whole variable domain, remainder taken from reference TRBV11-2 and TRBJ1-1, is EAGVAQSPRYKIIEKRQSVAFWCNPISGHATLYWYQQILGQGPKLLIQFQNNGVVDDSQLPKDRFSAERLKGVDSTLKIQPAKLEDSAVYLCASSFGGLKTEAFFGQGTRLTVV.

The chain links TRBV6-6 to TRBJ1-1, with a weak D call TRBD1 (6 bases). This CDR3 spans 13 amino acids. Per germline, CDR1 MNHNY and CDR2 SVGAGI (reference sequence). Between the trimmed V and J ends, which lost 0 bases and 4 bases, there was a span of 6 bases. CDR3 in amino acids: CASSYSTGTEAFF. CDR3 bases: TGTGCCAGCAGTTACTCGACAGGCACTGAAGCTTTCTTT.

The chain joins TRBV7-2 to TRBJ1-1, with a possible D match to TRBD1 (5 bases). Trimming cost V 5 bases and J 1 base, with 11 bases left between them. Germline assignment: CDR1 SGHTA and CDR2 FQGNSA. This CDR3 spans 14 amino acids. The CDR3 bases are TGTGCCAGCAGCCTCGGGGGTTCGAACACTGAAGCTTTCTTT. Its translation is CASSLGGSNTEAFF.

Concerning this clone itself: The junction departs from the called germline gene at one end, perhaps through a read error. This chain links TRBV27 with TRBJ2-7; the D call may be TRBD1 or TRBD2 (5 bases each). Per germline, CDR1 MNHEY and CDR2 SMNVEV (reference sequence). The length of the CDR3 is 15 residues. The CDR3 bases are TGTGCCAGCAGTCTATCGGGGCAGGTTTTCTACGAGCAGTACTTC. Its translation: CASSLSGQVFYEQYF.

The chain combines TRBV7-2 with TRBJ1-6; 9 nucleotides align to TRBD1. J lost 10 bases, V lost 5 bases, and 9 bases had no gene match. Germline CDR1 reads SGHTA; CDR2 reads FQGNSA. This CDR3 is 15 amino acids long. The CDR3 DNA is TGTGCCAGCAGCCCACAGGACAGGGGCCACTCACCCCTCCACTTT. Translation: CASSPQDRGHSPLHF.

The chain links TRBV27 to TRBJ2-2; 7 bases are shared with TRBD1. Per germline, CDR1 MNHEY and CDR2 SMNVEV (reference sequence). Trimming at V came to 2 bases and at J to 7 bases, leaving 7 bases not matched to a gene. This CDR3 has 15 residues. The CDR3 sequence is CASSLAPGGRGELFF. The CDR3 DNA reads TGTGCCAGCAGTTTAGCCCCAGGGGGACGCGGGGAGCTGTTTTTT.

The chain carries TRBV30 and TRBJ1-2, with a tentative D call TRBD1 (6 bases). With 0 bases removed from V and 5 bases from J, the gap between germline ends came to 13 bases. This CDR3 spans 14 amino acids. Germline-derived CDR1 and CDR2 are GTSNPN and SVGIG (reference sequence). DNA for the CDR3: TGTGCCTGGAGTGTCGGACAGAACCATTATGGCTACACCTTC. Translation gives CAWSVGQNHYGYTF.

V usage is TRBV6-5 and J usage is TRBJ1-6, with 8 bases identical to TRBD1. The trim removed 6 bases at V and 7 bases at J, leaving 8 bases unmatched. This CDR3 region has 15 residues. Germline V gene data show CDR1 as MNHEY and CDR2 as SVGAGI. CDR3 sequence: CASRYRGINNSPLHF. CDR3 DNA sequence: TGTGCCAGCAGGTACAGGGGGATAAACAATTCACCCCTCCACTTT.

This chain joins TRBV10-1 and TRBJ1-3; D might be TRBD1 (5 bases). V dropped 11 bases and J dropped 0 bases, with 14 bases sitting between them. The CDR3 is 14 amino acids. Germline values: CDR1 WNHNN, CDR2 SYGVQD (reference sequence). CDR3 nucleotides: TGCGCCCAAGCCCGGGGGAGCTCTGGAAACACCATATATTTT. Amino acids: CAQARGSSGNTIYF.

This chain joins TRBV15 and TRBJ2-7; perhaps TRBD1 as D (5 bases). Germline V gene data show CDR1 as LNHNV and CDR2 as YYDKDF (reference sequence). The germline V and J ends were trimmed by 0 bases and 2 bases, with 11 bases remaining between them. The CDR3 runs 15 residues. In nucleotides, the CDR3 is TGTGCCACCAGCAGAGAAACAGGATCACCCTACGAGCAGTACTTC. Translated: CATSRETGSPYEQYF.

The chain has TRBV10-3 and TRBJ2-7; D is perhaps TRBD1 (7 bases). Trimming took off 4 bases at V and 2 bases at J, with 12 bases between the two ends. The CDR3 has 14 amino acids. CDR1 ENHRY and CDR2 SYGVKD come from the germline V gene. The CDR3 coding sequence is TGTGCCATCAGTGCCCAGGGGGGAACCTACGAGCAGTACTTC. Its protein product is CAISAQGGTYEQYF.

This chain connects TRBV5-1 to TRBJ2-5; 9 positions match TRBD1. Germline CDR1 SGHRS, CDR2 YFSETQ. V lost 3 bases and J lost 5; bases outside the gene matches: 8. This CDR3 is built from 15 residues. This CDR3 reads CASSSRRTGEETQYF. The CDR3 DNA reads as TGCGCCAGCAGCTCACGCCGGACAGGGGAGGAGACCCAGTACTTC.

Concerning this clone itself: Different DNA sequences within this sample yield the same CDR3. The chain uses TRBV5-5 and TRBJ1-1; maybe TRBD1 (5 bases). Germline values: CDR1 SGHKS, CDR2 YYEKEE (reference sequence). V was pared by 1 base and J by 5 bases, with 6 bases between. The CDR3 is made up of 12 amino acids. This CDR3 is CASSLRGTEAFF. The DNA for the CDR3 is TGTGCCAGCAGCTTGAGGGGTACTGAAGCTTTCTTT. Based on the CDR3 plus reference TRBV5-5 and TRBJ1-1, the full variable domain is DAGVTQSPTHLIKTRGQQVTLRCSPISGHKSVSWYQQVLGQGPQFIFQYYEKEERGRGNFPDRFSARQFPNYSSELNVNALLLGDSALYLCASSLRGTEAFFGQGTRLTVV.

The chain carries TRBV18 and TRBJ1-1; no reliable D call. Germline CDR1 and CDR2: KGHSH and LQKENI. The CDR3 sequence is 13 residues long. V dropped 3 bases and J dropped 1 base, with 6 bases sitting between them. CDR3 in DNA: TGTGCCAGCTCACCTACACCGAACACTGAAGCTTTCTTT. Its translation: CASSPTPNTEAFF.

V usage is TRBV30 and J usage is TRBJ2-2, with 10 bases identical to TRBD2. Losses at the gene ends were 0 bases for V and 4 bases for J; bases not matched to a gene: 5. The CDR3 extends over 16 amino acids. Germline CDR1 and CDR2: GTSNPN and SVGIG (reference sequence). As DNA, the CDR3 is TGTGCCTGGAGTGTAGCTAGCGGGGGCCCCACCGGGGAGCTGTTTTTT. The encoded protein is CAWSVASGGPTGELFF.

The V call is TRBV5-6, the J call TRBJ2-6; possible D gene TRBD1, 6 bases. Germline-derived CDR1 and CDR2 are SGHDT and YYEEEE. The CDR3 sequence is 17 residues long. The V end lost 3 bases, the J end lost 0 bases, and 13 bases lay between the germline ends. DNA of the CDR3: TGTGCCAGCAGCTCGCTGGACAGATACTCTGGGGCCAACGTCCTGACTTTC. Amino acid sequence: CASSSLDRYSGANVLTF.

The gene calls are TRBV29-1 and TRBJ1-1, with 7 bases identical to TRBD1. The CDR3 is 13 amino acids. The germline CDR1 and CDR2 sequences are SQVTM and ANQGSEA. The junction had 4 bases not matched to a gene; V was cut back by 6 bases and J by 0 bases. The CDR3 loop is CSVPGQLNTEAFF. The CDR3 coding sequence is TGCAGCGTACCGGGACAGTTGAACACTGAAGCTTTCTTT.

The gene calls are TRBV7-2 and TRBJ2-2; 10 bases line up with TRBD1. There are 15 residues in the CDR3. After removal of 4 bases from V and 2 bases from J, the junction contained 1 base not matched to a gene. Per germline, CDR1 SGHTA and CDR2 FQGNSA. CDR3 in DNA: TGTGCCAGCAGCTCGACAGGGGGCAACACCGGGGAGCTGTTTTTT. This gives the protein CASSSTGGNTGELFF.

The J gene is TRBJ1-2, the V gene TRBV19; TRBD1 matches 11 bases. The CDR3 contains 15 residues. Germline lookup yields CDR1 LNHDA and CDR2 SQIVND (reference sequence). After removal of 4 bases from V and 2 bases from J, the junction contained 3 bases not matched to a gene. In DNA, the CDR3 is TGTGCCAGTAGTACATGGACAGGGGGCAACTATGGCTACACCTTC. This sequence encodes CASSTWTGGNYGYTF. The complete variable domain, with remaining parts taken from reference TRBV19 and TRBJ1-2, reads DGGITQSPKYLFRKEGQNVTLSCEQNLNHDAMYWYRQDPGQGLRLIYYSQIVNDFQKGDIAEGYSVSREKKESFPLTVTSAQKNPTAFYLCASSTWTGGNYGYTFGSGTRLTVV.

The chain joins TRBV4-3 to TRBJ2-7, with D hard to call. V lost 0 bases and J 5 bases, leaving 11 bases between the germline ends. The germline gives CDR1 LGHNA, CDR2 YSLEER. The CDR3 is made up of 14 amino acids. DNA of the CDR3: TGCGCCAGCAGCCAAGATCCAAGGAGCGACGAGCAGTACTTC. It codes for CASSQDPRSDEQYF.

The J gene is TRBJ2-7, the V gene TRBV5-5; a weak D match, TRBD1 (5 bases). The V gene lost 4 bases and the J gene lost 4 bases, with 6 bases spanning the gap. CDR3 size: 11 residues. CDR1 is SGHKS, CDR2 YYEKEE, per germline (reference sequence). The CDR3 sequence is CASSPGYEQYF. For the CDR3, the DNA is TGTGCCAGCAGCCCAGGGTACGAGCAGTACTTC. The complete variable domain, with remaining parts taken from reference TRBV5-5 and TRBJ2-7, reads DAGVTQSPTHLIKTRGQQVTLRCSPISGHKSVSWYQQVLGQGPQFIFQYYEKEERGRGNFPDRFSARQFPNYSSELNVNALLLGDSALYLCASSPGYEQYFGPGTRLTVT.